Sequencing of this T cell receptor beta chain was carried out in a study of shared clonotypes between healthy human individuals. Sequencing was at deep level. Produced via immunoSEQ multiplex PCR; TCRdb's table is partial and in-frame only. Of about 980,000 clones in the sample, approximately 76% were seen once. This clone appeared a few times. The germline V gene encodes CDR1 SGHDN and CDR2 FVKESK. V was pared by 4 bases and J by 4 bases, with 5 bases of the junction left unmatched. This CDR3 comprises 16 residues. The sequence derives from a man aged 18-30 years in good health. The chain carries TRBV14 and TRBJ2-1, with TRBD2 matching 12 bases. The sequenced sample was memory CD4+ T cells sorted from blood. Indicated subset: CD45RA-negative fraction. Written as DNA, the CDR3 is TGTGCCAGCAGCCCCAGGACTAGCGGGGATTACAATGAGCAGTTCTTC. It encodes CASSPRTSGDYNEQFF.